These 6 T cell receptor beta chains share one sample of origin, sequenced in a study of OX40 agonist ivuxolimab in advanced cancers. This table comes from immunoSEQ multiplex PCR, and its TCRdb copy is limited to in-frame clones, with some not included. The table records about 17,000 clones, around 70% of them present only once. The input for sequencing was CD4+ or CD8+ T cells sorted from blood, taken in a trial of the OX40 agonist ivuxolimab. These TCRs come from an adult with an advanced solid tumor such as melanoma, head and neck, liver or kidney cancer.

V usage is TRBV5-5 and J usage is TRBJ2-1; either TRBD1 or TRBD2 may fit D (5 bases each). This CDR3 comprises 17 residues. Germline V CDR1 and CDR2: SGHKS, YYEKEE (reference sequence). The ends were cut back, 0 bases at V and 0 bases at J, with 13 bases in the middle. The CDR3 DNA sequence: TGTGCCAGCAGCTTGGCGTGGGGGATCAGCTCCTACAATGAGCAGTTCTTC. It is translated as CASSLAWGISSYNEQFF.

J is TRBJ1-1 and V is TRBV28; 8 bases align to TRBD1. V lost 10 bases to trimming and J lost 5 bases; unmatched junction nucleotides: 3. CDR1 is MDHEN, CDR2 SYDVKM, per germline. This CDR3 is built from 11 residues. CDR3 residues: CAIYRGTEAFF. CDR3 DNA: TGTGCCATATACAGGGGGACTGAAGCTTTCTTT.

The chain uses TRBV7-8 and TRBJ2-2, with D unresolved. Per the germline V gene, CDR1 is SGHVS and CDR2 is FQNEAQ. The CDR3 length is 15 residues. V shed 3 bases and J shed 2 bases, with 10 bases lying between them. CDR3 bases: TGTGCCAGCAGCTTCCTACCCGCTAACACCGGGGAGCTGTTTTTT. Translation: CASSFLPANTGELFF.

By proportion, this clone is large (0.1 to 1%). This rearrangement joins TRBV27 to TRBJ1-1; D perhaps matches TRBD1 (5 bases). With 6 bases removed from V and 1 base from J, the gap between germline ends came to 12 bases. The CDR3 runs to 14 residues. Germline CDR1 MNHEY, CDR2 SMNVEV (reference sequence). The CDR3 nucleotides read TGTGCCAGCAGGAGGGGCGGGAAGAACACTGAAGCTTTCTTT. This codes for CASRRGGKNTEAFF.

This rearrangement joins TRBV27 to TRBJ1-2; perhaps TRBD1 as D (6 bases). V lost 5 bases to trimming and J lost 7 bases, with 14 bases between them. The CDR3 has 13 residues. Per germline, CDR1 MNHEY and CDR2 SMNVEV (reference sequence). CDR3 residues: CASSPTGSIGYTF. The CDR3 DNA follows: TGTGCCAGCAGTCCAACAGGGAGTATTGGCTACACCTTC.

CDR3 coding DNA: TGTGCCAGCAGTGAATTGGTTACCGAGGGGACCCAGTACTTC. Amino acids: CASSELVTEGTQYF. The rearrangement uses TRBV25-1 and TRBJ2-5; D possibly corresponds to TRBD2 (5 bases). In germline, CDR1 is MGHDK, CDR2 SYGVNS. The CDR3 totals 14 residues. The V and J ends lost 1 base and 7 bases respectively, with 13 bases between them.